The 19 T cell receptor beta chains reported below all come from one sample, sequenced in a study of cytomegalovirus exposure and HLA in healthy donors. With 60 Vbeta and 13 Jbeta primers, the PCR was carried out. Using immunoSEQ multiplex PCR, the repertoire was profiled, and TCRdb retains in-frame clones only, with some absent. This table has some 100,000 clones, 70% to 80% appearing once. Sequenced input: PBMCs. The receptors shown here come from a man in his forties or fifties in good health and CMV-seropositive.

The CDR3 region is CASSNLLSGQVNQPQHF. In DNA, the CDR3 is TGTGCCAGCAGCAACTTGCTTTCGGGACAGGTTAATCAGCCCCAGCATTTT. This sequence joins TRBV21-1 and TRBJ1-5; TRBD1 is the table's D call and was not checked against the DNA. TRBV21-1 is annotated as a pseudogene. The CDR3 length is 17 residues.

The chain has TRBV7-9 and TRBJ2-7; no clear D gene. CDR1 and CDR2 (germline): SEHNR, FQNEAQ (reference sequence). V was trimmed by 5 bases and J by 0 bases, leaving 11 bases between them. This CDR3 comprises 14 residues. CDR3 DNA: TGTGCCAGCAGCCCGCACTTAAGCTCCTACGAGCAGTACTTC. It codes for CASSPHLSSYEQYF.

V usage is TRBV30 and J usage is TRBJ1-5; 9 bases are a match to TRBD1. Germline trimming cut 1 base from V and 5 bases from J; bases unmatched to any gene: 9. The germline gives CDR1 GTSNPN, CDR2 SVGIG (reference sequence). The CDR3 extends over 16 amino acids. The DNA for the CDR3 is TGTGCCTGGAGTGGAGCCGGACAGGGGATATATCAGCCCCAGCATTTT. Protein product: CAWSGAGQGIYQPQHF.

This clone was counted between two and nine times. The CDR3 reads CASSMKAFRGVETQYF. DNA for the CDR3: TGTGCCAGTAGTATGAAGGCGTTTCGGGGGGTAGAGACCCAGTACTTC. The chain combines TRBV19 with TRBJ2-5; 7 nucleotides agree with TRBD2. Germline V CDR1 and CDR2: LNHDA, SQIVND (reference sequence). The CDR3 runs to 16 residues. V shed 3 bases, J shed 4 bases, and the junction held 11 bases outside the gene matches.

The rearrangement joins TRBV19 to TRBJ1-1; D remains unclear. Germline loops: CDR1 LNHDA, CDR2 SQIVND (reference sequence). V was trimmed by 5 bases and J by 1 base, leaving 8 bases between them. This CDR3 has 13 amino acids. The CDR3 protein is CASSLQRNTEAFF. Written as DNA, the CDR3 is TGTGCCAGTAGTCTACAGAGGAACACTGAAGCTTTCTTT.

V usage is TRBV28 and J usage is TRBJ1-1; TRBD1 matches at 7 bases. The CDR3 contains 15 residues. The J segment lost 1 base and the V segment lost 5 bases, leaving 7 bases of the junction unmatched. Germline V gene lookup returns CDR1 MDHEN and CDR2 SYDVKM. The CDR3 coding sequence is TGTGCCAGCAGTCCACCGACAGGGCCGAACACTGAAGCTTTCTTT. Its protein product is CASSPPTGPNTEAFF.

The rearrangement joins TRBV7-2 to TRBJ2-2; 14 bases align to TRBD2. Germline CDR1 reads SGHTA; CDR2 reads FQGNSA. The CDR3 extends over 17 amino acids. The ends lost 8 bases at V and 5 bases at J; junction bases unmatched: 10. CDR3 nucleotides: TGTGCCAGCCTACCGCCCGGACTAGCGGGAGGTACCGGGGAGCTGTTTTTT. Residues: CASLPPGLAGGTGELFF. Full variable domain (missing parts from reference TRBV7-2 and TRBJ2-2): GAGVSQSPSNKVTEKGKDVELRCDPISGHTALYWYRQSLGQGLEFLIYFQGNSAPDKSGLPSDRFSAERTGGSVSTLTIQRTQQEDSAVYLCASLPPGLAGGTGELFFGEGSRLTVL.

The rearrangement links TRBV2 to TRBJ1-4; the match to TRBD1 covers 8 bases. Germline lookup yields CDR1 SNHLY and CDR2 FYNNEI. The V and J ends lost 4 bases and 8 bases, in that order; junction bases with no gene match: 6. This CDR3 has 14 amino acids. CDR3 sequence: CASSAGRDREKLFF. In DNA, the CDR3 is TGTGCCAGCAGTGCGGGGAGGGACAGGGAAAAACTGTTTTTT.

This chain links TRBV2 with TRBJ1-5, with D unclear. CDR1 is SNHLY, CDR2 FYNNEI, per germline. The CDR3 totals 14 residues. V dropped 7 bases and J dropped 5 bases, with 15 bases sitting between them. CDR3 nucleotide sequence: TGTGCCAGCACCAGCGATCGGCGGGATCAGCCCCAGCATTTT. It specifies CASTSDRRDQPQHF.

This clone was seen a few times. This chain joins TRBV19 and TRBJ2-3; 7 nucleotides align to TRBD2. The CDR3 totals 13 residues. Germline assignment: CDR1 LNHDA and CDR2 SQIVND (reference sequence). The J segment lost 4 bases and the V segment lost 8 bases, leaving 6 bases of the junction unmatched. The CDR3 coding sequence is TGTGCCAGTGTGAACGCGGGAGCAGATACGCAGTATTTT. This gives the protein CASVNAGADTQYF.

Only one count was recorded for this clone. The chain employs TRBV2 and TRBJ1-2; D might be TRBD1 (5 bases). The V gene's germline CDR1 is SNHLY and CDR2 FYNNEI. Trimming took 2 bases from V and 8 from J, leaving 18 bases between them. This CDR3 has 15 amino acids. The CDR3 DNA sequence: TGTGCCAGCAGTGAACGGGCAGGGAAGAAAGAAGGCTACACCTTC. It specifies CASSERAGKKEGYTF.

CDR3 sequence: CASSSRLAGQETQYF. CDR3 nucleotides: TGTGCCAGCAGCTCCCGACTAGCGGGCCAAGAGACCCAGTACTTC. V usage is TRBV9 and J usage is TRBJ2-5; 10 bases fit TRBD2. CDR1 and CDR2 (germline): SGDLS, YYNGEE. V lost 4 bases and J lost 1; bases outside the gene matches: 4. The CDR3 has 15 amino acids.

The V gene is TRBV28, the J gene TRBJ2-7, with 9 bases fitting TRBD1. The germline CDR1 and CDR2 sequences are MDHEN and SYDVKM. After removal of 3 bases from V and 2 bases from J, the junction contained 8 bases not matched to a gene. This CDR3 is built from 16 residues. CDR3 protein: CASSFSPGTGTYEQYF. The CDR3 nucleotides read TGTGCCAGCAGTTTTTCCCCCGGGACAGGGACCTACGAGCAGTACTTC.

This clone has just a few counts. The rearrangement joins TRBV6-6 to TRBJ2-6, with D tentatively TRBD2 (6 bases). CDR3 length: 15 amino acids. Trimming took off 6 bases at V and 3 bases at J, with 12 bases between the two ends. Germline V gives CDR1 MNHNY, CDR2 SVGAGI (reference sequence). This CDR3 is CASRTRVSGANVLTF. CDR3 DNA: TGTGCCAGCAGGACTAGGGTTAGTGGGGCCAACGTCCTGACTTTC.

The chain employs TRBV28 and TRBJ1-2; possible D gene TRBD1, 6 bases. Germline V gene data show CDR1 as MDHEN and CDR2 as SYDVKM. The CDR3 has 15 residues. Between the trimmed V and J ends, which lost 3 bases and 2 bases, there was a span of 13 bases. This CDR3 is CASSLGGAINYGYTF. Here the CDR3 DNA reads TGTGCCAGCAGTTTGGGGGGGGCTATCAACTATGGCTACACCTTC.

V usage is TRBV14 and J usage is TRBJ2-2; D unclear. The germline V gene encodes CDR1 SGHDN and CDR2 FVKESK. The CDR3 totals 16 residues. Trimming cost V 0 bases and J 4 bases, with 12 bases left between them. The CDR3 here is CASSQDSARSTGELFF. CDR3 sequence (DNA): TGTGCCAGCAGCCAAGATTCGGCCCGGAGCACCGGGGAGCTGTTTTTT.

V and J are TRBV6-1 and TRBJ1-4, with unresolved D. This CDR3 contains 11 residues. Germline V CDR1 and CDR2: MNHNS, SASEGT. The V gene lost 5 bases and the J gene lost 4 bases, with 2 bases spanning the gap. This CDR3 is CASSRNEKLFF. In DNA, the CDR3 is TGTGCCAGCAGTCGTAATGAAAAACTGTTTTTT.

CDR3 protein: CASSLSREYYNEQFF. The CDR3 DNA reads as TGCGCCAGCAGCTTGTCCAGGGAATATTACAATGAGCAGTTCTTC. The V and J genes are TRBV5-1 and TRBJ2-1; D might be TRBD1 (5 bases). Germline V gene lookup returns CDR1 SGHRS and CDR2 YFSETQ. The germline V and J ends were trimmed by 1 base and 4 bases, with 12 bases remaining between them. The CDR3 spans 15 residues.

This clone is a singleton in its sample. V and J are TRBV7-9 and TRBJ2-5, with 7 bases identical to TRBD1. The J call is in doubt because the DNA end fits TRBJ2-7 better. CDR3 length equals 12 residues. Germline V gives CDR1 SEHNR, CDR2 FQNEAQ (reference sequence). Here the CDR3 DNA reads TGTGCCACCTCGGACAGGTCCTACGAGCAGTACTTC. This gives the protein CATSDRSYEQYF.